The sample holds a few counts of the clone carrying this T cell receptor (beta chain). It was cDNA, reverse transcribed from extracted RNA, that served as the sequencing template. Data came from immunoSEQ multiplex PCR; TCRdb stores just in-frame clones and leaves some out. Of some 45,000 clones in the sample, roughly 92% were seen once. Germline assignment: CDR1 SGHDT and CDR2 YYEEEE. V dropped 4 bases and J dropped 6 bases, with 16 bases sitting between them. CDR3 size: 15 residues. Treatment of the sample: oral pan-JAK inhibitor, 5-10 mg twice daily. Individuals with alopecia areata gave both lesional scalp punch biopsies and peripheral blood for collection. The record originates from a study of CD8+ T cells in alopecia areata.

The chain recombines TRBV5-6 with TRBJ2-2; the D gene is possibly TRBD1 (6 bases). This specimen was CD8+ T cells sorted from blood, taken at week 24, from a patient treated with tofacitinib. The source of this sequence is a human donor with alopecia areata. The CDR3 coding sequence is TGTGCCAGCAGCGCCACAGGGCGTCTCTCCGGGGAGCTGTTTTTT. Its protein is CASSATGRLSGELFF. Supplemented by reference TRBV5-6 and TRBJ2-2, the full variable domain reads DAGVTQSPTHLIKTRGQQVTLRCSPKSGHDTVSWYQQALGQGPQFIFQYYEEEERQRGNFPDRFSGHQFPNYSSELNVNALLLGDSALYLCASSATGRLSGELFFGEGSRLTVL.